A selection of T cell receptor beta chains follows, all from one sample in a study of T cells in Graves' hyperthyroidism and ophthalmopathy. Via MiXCR, TCRdb re-called the multiplex PCR reads, giving one row per CDR3 protein. The repertoire holds some 770,000 distinct CDR3 sequences, 15% to 20% seen once, with over 7.5% in the top ten. Sequenced input: blood. These receptors were collected from a young man with Graves' hyperthyroidism. Each CDR3 is given with its conserved first and last residue. The order of the fields is J gene, V gene, clone size, D gene, CDR3 protein, CDR3 DNA. D genes are given only for firm matches. Where a row states a size, it is once, few, many or the class of an expanded clone; other rows omit it.

j_call: TRBJ2-2
v_call: TRBV28
clone_size: many
d_call: TRBD2
cdr3_aa: CASSLWAGGAGELFF
cdr3_nt: TGTGCCAGCAGTTTATGGGCGGGAGGTGCCGGGGAGCTGTTTTTT

j_call: TRBJ2-6
v_call: TRBV4-1
clone_size: NA
d_call: NA
cdr3_aa: CASSRSGGAGANVLTF
cdr3_nt: TGCGCCAGCAGCCGATCGGGGGGCGCTGGGGCCAACGTCCTGACTTTC

j_call: TRBJ1-6
v_call: TRBV7-2
clone_size: NA
d_call: NA
cdr3_aa: CASSLSRMGNFYNSPLHF
cdr3_nt: TGTGCCAGCAGCTTATCCAGGATGGGGAACTTCTATAATTCACCCCTCCACTTT

j_call: TRBJ2-1
v_call: TRBV3-1
clone_size: NA
d_call: TRBD1
cdr3_aa: CASSHLPGGEQFF
cdr3_nt: TGTGCCAGCAGCCATCTCCCAGGGGGTGAGCAGTTCTTC

j_call: TRBJ1-3
v_call: TRBV7-9
clone_size: NA
d_call: NA
cdr3_aa: CASSSEEFTGNTIYF
cdr3_nt: TGTGCCAGCAGCTCTGAAGAGTTTACTGGAAACACCATATATTTT

j_call: TRBJ2-3
v_call: TRBV5-6
clone_size: few
d_call: NA
cdr3_aa: CASSRLDRFKDLTDTQYF
cdr3_nt: TGTGCCAGCAGCAGACTTGACAGGTTTAAGGATCTCACAGATACGCAGTATTTT

j_call: TRBJ1-6
v_call: TRBV27
clone_size: NA
d_call: NA
cdr3_aa: CASSLWGLNSPLHF
cdr3_nt: TGTGCCAGCAGTTTGTGGGGGTTAAATTCACCCCTCCACTTT

j_call: TRBJ2-3
v_call: TRBV5-1
clone_size: NA
d_call: NA
cdr3_aa: CASSLAEGISTDTQYF
cdr3_nt: TGCGCCAGCAGCTTGGCTGAGGGGATTAGCACAGATACGCAGTATTTT

j_call: TRBJ2-5
v_call: TRBV14
clone_size: few
d_call: TRBD2
cdr3_aa: CASSQGSGRGETQYF
cdr3_nt: TGTGCCAGCAGCCAAGGTAGCGGGAGAGGAGAGACCCAGTACTTC

j_call: TRBJ2-5
v_call: TRBV7-2
clone_size: many
d_call: NA
cdr3_aa: CASNLGTLGETQYF
cdr3_nt: TGTGCCAGCAACCTCGGGACGCTTGGGGAGACCCAGTACTTC

j_call: TRBJ2-3
v_call: TRBV27
clone_size: NA
d_call: NA
cdr3_aa: CASNPVGSSTDTQYF
cdr3_nt: TGTGCCAGCAACCCCGTTGGTTCTAGCACAGATACGCAGTATTTT

j_call: TRBJ1-2
v_call: TRBV29-1
clone_size: few
d_call: NA
cdr3_aa: CSVASDGYTF
cdr3_nt: TGCAGCGTGGCCTCAGACGGCTACACCTTC

j_call: TRBJ2-1
v_call: TRBV20-1
clone_size: many
d_call: NA
cdr3_aa: CSANSASSYNEQFF
cdr3_nt: TGCAGTGCGAATAGCGCAAGCTCCTACAATGAGCAGTTCTTC

j_call: TRBJ2-2
v_call: TRBV11-3
clone_size: many
d_call: NA
cdr3_aa: CASSQEANTGELFF
cdr3_nt: TGTGCCAGCAGCCAGGAGGCCAACACCGGGGAGCTGTTTTTT

j_call: TRBJ1-1
v_call: TRBV27
clone_size: few
d_call: TRBD1
cdr3_aa: CASSFGQASTEAFF
cdr3_nt: TGTGCCAGCAGTTTTGGACAGGCCAGTACTGAAGCTTTCTTT

j_call: TRBJ2-2
v_call: TRBV9
clone_size: NA
d_call: NA
cdr3_aa: CASSVGLALNTGELFF
cdr3_nt: TGTGCCAGCAGCGTAGGCCTAGCACTGAACACCGGGGAGCTGTTTTTT

j_call: TRBJ1-6
v_call: TRBV27
clone_size: NA
d_call: TRBD1
cdr3_aa: CASTLDRRVSPLHF
cdr3_nt: TGTGCCAGCACCTTGGACAGGAGGGTTTCACCCCTCCACTTT

j_call: TRBJ2-7
v_call: TRBV7-9
clone_size: few
d_call: TRBD2
cdr3_aa: CASSPGAGRVEQYF
cdr3_nt: TGTGCCAGCAGCCCAGGGGCCGGGAGGGTTGAGCAGTACTTC

j_call: TRBJ2-7
v_call: TRBV30
clone_size: many
d_call: NA
cdr3_aa: CASDSSPYEQYF
cdr3_nt: TGTGCCTCCGACAGCTCCCCTTACGAGCAGTACTTC

j_call: TRBJ1-1
v_call: TRBV12-3/TRBV12-4
clone_size: many
d_call: NA
cdr3_aa: CASSPGFTEAFF
cdr3_nt: TGTGCCAGCAGTCCGGGCTTCACTGAAGCTTTCTTT

j_call: TRBJ1-5
v_call: TRBV20-1
clone_size: NA
d_call: NA
cdr3_aa: CSVGRDYSNQPQHF
cdr3_nt: TGCAGTGTTGGCAGGGATTATAGCAATCAGCCCCAGCATTTT

j_call: TRBJ2-2
v_call: TRBV5-1
clone_size: NA
d_call: NA
cdr3_aa: CTSMRHAGAASGELFF
cdr3_nt: TGCACCAGCATGAGGCACGCAGGGGCCGCGTCCGGGGAGCTGTTTTTT

j_call: TRBJ1-2
v_call: TRBV28
clone_size: many
d_call: NA
cdr3_aa: CASRPSTDRYGYTF
cdr3_nt: TGTGCCAGCAGACCTTCGACGGACCGGTATGGCTACACCTTC

j_call: TRBJ2-1
v_call: TRBV19
clone_size: NA
d_call: TRBD1
cdr3_aa: CASSILPGQGADEQFF
cdr3_nt: TGTGCCAGTAGTATCCTCCCGGGACAGGGGGCGGATGAGCAGTTCTTC

j_call: TRBJ2-5
v_call: TRBV7-6
clone_size: many
d_call: NA
cdr3_aa: CASSLVAEGGQETQYF
cdr3_nt: TGTGCCAGCAGCTTAGTAGCGGAGGGGGGCCAAGAGACCCAGTACTTC

j_call: TRBJ1-2
v_call: TRBV6-5
clone_size: NA
d_call: NA
cdr3_aa: CASSSGPARYTF
cdr3_nt: TGTGCCAGCAGTTCGGGTCCTGCGCGCTACACCTTC

j_call: TRBJ2-7
v_call: TRBV11-2
clone_size: many
d_call: NA
cdr3_aa: CASSFSAGANYEQYF
cdr3_nt: TGTGCCAGCAGCTTCTCCGCGGGGGCGAACTACGAGCAGTACTTC

j_call: TRBJ2-1
v_call: TRBV11-2
clone_size: many
d_call: NA
cdr3_aa: CASSWDFSYNEQFF
cdr3_nt: TGTGCCAGCAGCTGGGACTTCTCCTACAATGAGCAGTTCTTC

j_call: TRBJ2-3
v_call: TRBV7-9
clone_size: many
d_call: NA
cdr3_aa: CASSPGASTDTQYF
cdr3_nt: TGTGCCAGCAGCCCCGGGGCCAGCACAGATACGCAGTATTTT

j_call: TRBJ2-2
v_call: TRBV2
clone_size: many
d_call: NA
cdr3_aa: CASSPGFPNGELFF
cdr3_nt: TGTGCCAGCAGCCCCGGGTTTCCCAACGGGGAGCTGTTTTTT